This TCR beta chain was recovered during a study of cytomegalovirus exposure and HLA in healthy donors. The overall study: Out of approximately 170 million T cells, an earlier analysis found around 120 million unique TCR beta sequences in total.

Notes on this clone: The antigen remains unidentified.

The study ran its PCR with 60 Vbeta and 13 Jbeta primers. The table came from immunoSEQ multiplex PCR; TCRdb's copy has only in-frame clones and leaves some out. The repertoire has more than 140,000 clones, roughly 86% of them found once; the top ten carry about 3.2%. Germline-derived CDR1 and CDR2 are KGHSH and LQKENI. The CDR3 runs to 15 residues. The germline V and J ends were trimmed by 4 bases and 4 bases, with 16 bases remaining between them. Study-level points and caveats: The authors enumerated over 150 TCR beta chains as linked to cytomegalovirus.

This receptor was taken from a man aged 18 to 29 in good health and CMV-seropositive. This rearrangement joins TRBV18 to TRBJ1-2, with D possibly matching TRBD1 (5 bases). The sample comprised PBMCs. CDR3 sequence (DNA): TGTGCCAGCTCACACCCAGGGAATCAGGGCTATGGCTACACCTTC. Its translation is CASSHPGNQGYGYTF.